Listed below are T cell receptor beta chains from one sample, sequenced in a study of T cells after yellow fever vaccination. From the 5' RACE reads, TCRdb called clonotypes with MiXCR, one entry per CDR3 protein. This sample yields tens of thousands of distinct CDR3 sequences, of which around 6.5% are seen a single time; around 44% belongs to the top ten. The input for sequencing was CD8+ T cells sorted from PBMCs, taken on the day of the first yellow fever vaccination. The receptors stem from a man younger than 35 who received the YFV17D yellow fever vaccine. The CDR3 runs from the conserved cysteine through the conserved F or W. A D gene is named only where the DNA matches it firmly. Clone size is shown for a subset of rows, as once, few, many or a class of expanded clone.

>-|TRBV12-3/TRBV12-4|few
CASSVDPGPYEQYF
>-|TRBV24-1|-
CATSDLRASDSTDTQYF
>TRBD2|TRBV7-6|-
CASSSAGESYEQYF
>-|TRBV11-2|-
CASSWGTRLPQETQYF
>-|TRBV4-3|many
CASSRNRGTGELFF
>TRBD2|TRBV7-9|many
CASSFFRGGADEQFF
>TRBD2|TRBV7-8|many
CASSSSGGAGELFF
>-|TRBV4-1|few
CASSQEPAGADGYTF
>-|TRBV10-1|many
CASSTVQDGLFMHF
>-|TRBV12-3/TRBV12-4|many
CASSPVPRVSVEKLFF
>-|TRBV15|few
CATSRENGRAGVQPQHF
>-|TRBV10-3|many
CAVGEREAFF
>-|TRBV7-3|many
CASSPSGSTEAFF
>-|TRBV10-3|-
CATGSQLPPTDTQYF
>-|TRBV4-1|-
CASSHDEYVSEAFF
>TRBD2|TRBV11-2|few
CASSSNSGGGTEQFF
>TRBD1|TRBV19|-
CASSSYGTGNETQYF
>TRBD1|TRBV28|few
CASRVRDRGLHEQFF
>TRBD1|TRBV24-1|many
CATSDPGTGDEQFF
>TRBD1|TRBV7-9|few
CASSQWDSQTDTQYF
>-|TRBV27|many
CASSFWGHNEQFF
>TRBD2|TRBV6-1|-
CASSVLAGGQETQYF
>TRBD2|TRBV7-3|few
CASSWTSGSATDTQYF
>-|TRBV6-5|few
CASSYSSTGDTQYF
>-|TRBV29-1|many
CSVSQMNTEAFF
>-|TRBV5-1|few
CASSLSVPYNEQFF
>-|TRBV6-5|few
CASSYSFLVGETQYF
>-|TRBV7-9|few
CASSLEGKGYGYTF
>-|TRBV7-2|many
CASSLFNEQFF
>-|TRBV4-1|few
CASSLRQGPHEQYF
>-|TRBV27|-
CASGLLGFEDTQYF
>-|TRBV12-3/TRBV12-4|many
CASSSPYSGNTIYF
>TRBD1|TRBV5-1|many
CASSWTGATNTEAFF
>-|TRBV9|many
CASTGDGASTDTQYF
>-|TRBV19|few
CASSWSGDINEQFF
>-|TRBV5-4|once
CASSLADRANTGELFF
>-|TRBV10-3|many
CAISEEEAWGYTF
>-|TRBV3-1|many
CASSQEGGSYTDTQYF
>-|TRBV2|few
CASSEGWPLDQPQHF
>-|TRBV5-1|-
CASSLWLGSNTEAFF